This paragraph reports one T cell receptor (beta chain). The CDR3 spans 12 residues. Trimming shortened V by 7 bases and J by 6 bases, and 12 bases separated the two germline ends. Germline V gives CDR1 MDHEN, CDR2 SYDVKM. The sample belongs to a study of blood T cell repertoires in COVID-19. Study-wide background: Sources were T cells, B-cell-depleted T cells, or PBMCs; the material itself was cDNA or gDNA.

Clones were sequenced by immunoSEQ multiplex PCR, and TCRdb holds only the in-frame ones, with some missing. This sample has 150,000 or so clones, with roughly 90% found just once. Participants, about 18 to 90 years old, spanned fewer than 30 US areas. The sample taken for sequencing was PBMCs or T cells enriched from blood (not recorded which). The chain recombines TRBV28 with TRBJ1-2; a possible D gene is TRBD1 (6 bases). The clonotype was recovered from a woman aged 40 to 50 who had been exposed to COVID-19. For the CDR3, the DNA is TGTGCCAGCACTTACAGGGTGGATGGCTACACCTTC. It encodes CASTYRVDGYTF.